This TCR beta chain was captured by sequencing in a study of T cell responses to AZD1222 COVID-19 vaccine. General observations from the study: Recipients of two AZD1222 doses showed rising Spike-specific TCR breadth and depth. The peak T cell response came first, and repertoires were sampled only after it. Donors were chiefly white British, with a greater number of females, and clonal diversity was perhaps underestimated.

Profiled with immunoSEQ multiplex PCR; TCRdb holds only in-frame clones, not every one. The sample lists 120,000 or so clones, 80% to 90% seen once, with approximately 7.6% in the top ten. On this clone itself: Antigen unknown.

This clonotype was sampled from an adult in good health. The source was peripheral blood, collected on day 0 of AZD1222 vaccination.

Written as DNA, the CDR3 is TGTGCCAGTAACCGACAGGGGTTTACTGCTGGAAACACCATATATTTT. Amino acids: CASNRQGFTAGNTIYF. This chain connects TRBV19 to TRBJ1-3; TRBD1 matches 8 bases. Germline CDR1 LNHDA, CDR2 SQIVND (reference sequence). The CDR3 is 16 residues long. After removal of 7 bases from V and 2 bases from J, the junction contained 10 bases not matched to a gene.